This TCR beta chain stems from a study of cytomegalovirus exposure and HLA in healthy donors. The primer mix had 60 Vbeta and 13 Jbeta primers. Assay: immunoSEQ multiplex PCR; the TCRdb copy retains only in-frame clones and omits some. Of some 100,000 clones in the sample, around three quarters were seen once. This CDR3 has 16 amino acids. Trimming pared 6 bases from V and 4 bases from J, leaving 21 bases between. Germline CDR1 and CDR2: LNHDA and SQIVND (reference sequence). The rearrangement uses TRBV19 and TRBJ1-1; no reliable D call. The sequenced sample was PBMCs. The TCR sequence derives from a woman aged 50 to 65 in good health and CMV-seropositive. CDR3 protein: CASRGAVRESGTEAFF. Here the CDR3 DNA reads TGTGCCAGTAGGGGAGCGGTTAGAGAGAGTGGCACTGAAGCTTTCTTT. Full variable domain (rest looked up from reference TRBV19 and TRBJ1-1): DGGITQSPKYLFRKEGQNVTLSCEQNLNHDAMYWYRQDPGQGLRLIYYSQIVNDFQKGDIAEGYSVSREKKESFPLTVTSAQKNPTAFYLCASRGAVRESGTEAFFGQGTRLTVV.